These 5 T cell receptor beta chains share one sample of origin, sequenced in a study of T cell responses to AZD1222 COVID-19 vaccine. Measured with immunoSEQ multiplex PCR; TCRdb has only the in-frame clones, and not every one. The sample holds roughly 130,000 clones, 91% seen once. This sample comprised peripheral blood, obtained 28 days after the second dose of the MenACWY control vaccine. These receptor sequences come from an adult who received the MenACWY meningococcal vaccine as a control.

V gene TRBV28 combines with J gene TRBJ1-1; D unclear. The CDR3 is made up of 14 amino acids. V was pared by 4 bases and J by 2 bases, with 11 bases between. CDR1 is MDHEN and CDR2 is SYDVKM in the germline V gene. The CDR3 region has the DNA TGTGCCAGCAGTTCCCTTGAAAGTAACACTGAAGCTTTCTTT. The encoded protein is CASSSLESNTEAFF. Full variable domain (rest looked up from reference TRBV28 and TRBJ1-1): DVKVTQSSRYLVKRTGEKVFLECVQDMDHENMFWYRQDPGLGLRLIYFSYDVKMKEKGDIPEGYSVSREKKERFSLILESASTNQTSMYLCASSSLESNTEAFFGQGTRLTVV.

This sequence joins TRBV28 and TRBJ1-5; the D gene is possibly TRBD1 (6 bases). V was shortened by 4 bases and J by 3 bases, with 10 bases between the two germline ends. Germline values: CDR1 MDHEN, CDR2 SYDVKM. The CDR3 has 14 amino acids. As DNA, the CDR3 is TGTGCCAGCAGTTCCGACAGGCTCAATCAGCCCCAGCATTTT. Encoded protein: CASSSDRLNQPQHF.

The genes are TRBV14 and TRBJ1-2; 8 nucleotides align to TRBD1. V lost 5 bases to trimming and J lost 8 bases; unmatched junction nucleotides: 7. The germline gives CDR1 SGHDN, CDR2 FVKESK. The CDR3 extends over 13 amino acids. This CDR3 reads CASSADRGYGYTF. The DNA for the CDR3 is TGTGCCAGCAGCGCAGACAGGGGATACGGCTACACCTTC.

The chain joins TRBV28 to TRBJ2-5, with TRBD2 identical over 8 bases. Germline-derived CDR1 and CDR2 are MDHEN and SYDVKM. Trimming removed 6 bases from V and 5 bases from J; junction bases left unmatched: 20. The CDR3 has 18 residues. CDR3 sequence: CASRHFSGGGQYQETQYF. The DNA for the CDR3 is TGTGCCAGCAGACACTTCAGCGGGGGAGGACAGTATCAGGAGACCCAGTACTTC.

The V and J genes are TRBV11-2 and TRBJ2-3; TRBD2 might be the D (5 bases). The CDR3 sequence is 13 residues long. CDR1 SGHAT and CDR2 FQNNGV come from the germline V gene. V was shortened by 4 bases and J by 5 bases, with 10 bases between the two germline ends. CDR3 sequence (DNA): TGTGCCAGCAGCTATAGCGAGCGAGATACGCAGTATTTT. Amino acids: CASSYSERDTQYF.